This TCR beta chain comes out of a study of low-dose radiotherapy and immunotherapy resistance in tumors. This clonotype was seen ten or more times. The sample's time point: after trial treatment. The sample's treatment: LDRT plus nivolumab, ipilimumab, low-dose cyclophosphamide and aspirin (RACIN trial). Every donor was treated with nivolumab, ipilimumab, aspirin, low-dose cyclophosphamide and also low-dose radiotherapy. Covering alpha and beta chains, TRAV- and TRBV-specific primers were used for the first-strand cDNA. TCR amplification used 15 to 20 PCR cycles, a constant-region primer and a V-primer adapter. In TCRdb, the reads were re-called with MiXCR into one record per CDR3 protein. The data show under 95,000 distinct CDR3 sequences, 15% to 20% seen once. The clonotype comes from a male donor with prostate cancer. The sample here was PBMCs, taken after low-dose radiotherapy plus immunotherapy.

Written as DNA, the CDR3 is TGCAGCGTTGAAGGGCGGTACAATGAGCAGTTCTTC. It codes for CSVEGRYNEQFF. The genes are TRBV29-1 and TRBJ2-1, with D unresolved. With 1 base removed from V and 4 bases from J, the gap between germline ends came to 5 bases. The CDR3 has 12 amino acids. Germline CDR1 reads SQVTM; CDR2 reads ANQGSEA.